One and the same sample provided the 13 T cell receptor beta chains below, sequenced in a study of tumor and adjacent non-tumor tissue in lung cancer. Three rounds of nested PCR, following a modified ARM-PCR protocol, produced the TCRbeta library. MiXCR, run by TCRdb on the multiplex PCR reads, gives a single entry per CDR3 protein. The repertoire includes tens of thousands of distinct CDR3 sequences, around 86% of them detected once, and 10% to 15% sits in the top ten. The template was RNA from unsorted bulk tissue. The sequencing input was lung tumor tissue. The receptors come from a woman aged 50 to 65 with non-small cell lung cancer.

The CDR3 coding sequence is TGTGCCAGAAGATACAGGGTTTTCGGTGAAGCTTTCTTT. Protein sequence: CARRYRVFGEAFF. The gene calls are TRBV6-2 or TRBV6-3 and TRBJ1-1, with D possibly matching TRBD1 (6 bases). The CDR3 is 13 residues long. The germline gives CDR1 MNHEY, CDR2 SVGEGT. The ends were cut back, 9 bases at V and 7 bases at J, with 18 bases in the middle.

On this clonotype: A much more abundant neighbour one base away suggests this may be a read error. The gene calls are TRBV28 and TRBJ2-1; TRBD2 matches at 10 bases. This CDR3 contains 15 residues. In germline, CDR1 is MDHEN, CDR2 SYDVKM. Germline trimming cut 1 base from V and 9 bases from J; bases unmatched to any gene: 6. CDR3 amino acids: CASSLFGLAVTEQFF. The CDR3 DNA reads TGTGCCAGCAGTTTATTTGGACTAGCGGTTACTGAGCAGTTCTTC.

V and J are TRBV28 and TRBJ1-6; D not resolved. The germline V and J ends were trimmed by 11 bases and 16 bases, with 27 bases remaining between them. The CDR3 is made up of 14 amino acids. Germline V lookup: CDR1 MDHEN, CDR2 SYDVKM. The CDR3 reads CAGSGEAYNSLLHF. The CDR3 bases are TGTGCCGGGTCGGGAGAGGCTTATAATTCACTACTCCACTTT.

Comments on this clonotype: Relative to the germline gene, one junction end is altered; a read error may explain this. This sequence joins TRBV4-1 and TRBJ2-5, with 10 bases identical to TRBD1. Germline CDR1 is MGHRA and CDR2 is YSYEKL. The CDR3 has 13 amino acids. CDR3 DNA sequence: TGCGCCAGAGGACAGGGGGTTTCAGAGACCCAGTATTTC. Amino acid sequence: CARGQGVSETQYF.

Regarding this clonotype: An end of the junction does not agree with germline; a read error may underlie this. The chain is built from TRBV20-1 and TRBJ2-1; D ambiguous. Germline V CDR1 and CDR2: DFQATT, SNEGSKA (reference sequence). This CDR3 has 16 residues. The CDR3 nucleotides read TGCAGTGCTAGAGATCGCGGCGCCCGATTCTACAATGAGCAATTCTTC. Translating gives CSARDRGARFYNEQFF.

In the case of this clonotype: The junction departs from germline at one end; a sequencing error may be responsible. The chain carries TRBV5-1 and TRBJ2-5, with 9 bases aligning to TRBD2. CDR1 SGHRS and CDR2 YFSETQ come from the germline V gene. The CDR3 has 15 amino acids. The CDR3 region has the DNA TGCGCCAACAGCCCGCCCGTAGCGGGAGAGGAGACCCAGTACTTT. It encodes CANSPPVAGEETQYF. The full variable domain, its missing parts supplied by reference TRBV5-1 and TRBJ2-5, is KAGVTQTPRYLIKTRGQQVTLSCSPISGHRSVSWYQQTPGQGLQFLFEYFSETQRNKGNFPGRFSGRQFSNSRSEMNVSTLELGDSALYLCANSPPVAGEETQYFGPGTRLLVL.

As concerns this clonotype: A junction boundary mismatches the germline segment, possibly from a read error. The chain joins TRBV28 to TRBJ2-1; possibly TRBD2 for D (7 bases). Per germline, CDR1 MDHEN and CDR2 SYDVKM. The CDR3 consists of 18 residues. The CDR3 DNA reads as TGTGTCAGCGCTAAACATGGGGGGCTCGGCGGGAGAAGGGGTGAGCAGTTCTTC. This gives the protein CVSAKHGGLGGRRGEQFF.

CDR3 region: CASKQTSGSYNEQFF. The CDR3 DNA reads as TGTGCCAGCAAGCAGACTAGCGGGAGCTACAATGAGCAGTTCTTC. The rearrangement joins TRBV14 to TRBJ2-1; the match to TRBD2 covers 12 bases. Trimming at V came to 7 bases and at J to 3 bases, leaving 4 bases not matched to a gene. The V gene's germline CDR1 is SGHDN and CDR2 FVKESK. The CDR3 length is 15 residues. The variable domain in full, with the rest retrieved from reference TRBV14 and TRBJ2-1, is EAGVTQFPSHSVIEKGQTVTLRCDPISGHDNLYWYRRVMGKEIKFLLHFVKESKQDESGMPNNRFLAERTGGTYSTLKVQPAELEDSGVYFCASKQTSGSYNEQFFGPGTRLTVL.

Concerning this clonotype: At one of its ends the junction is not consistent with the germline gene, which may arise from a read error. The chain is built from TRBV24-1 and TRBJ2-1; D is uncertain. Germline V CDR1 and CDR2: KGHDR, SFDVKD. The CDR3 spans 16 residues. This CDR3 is CVTSKASSRSYNERFF. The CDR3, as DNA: TGTGTCACCAGTAAGGCCAGCAGTAGATCCTACAATGAGCGGTTCTTC.

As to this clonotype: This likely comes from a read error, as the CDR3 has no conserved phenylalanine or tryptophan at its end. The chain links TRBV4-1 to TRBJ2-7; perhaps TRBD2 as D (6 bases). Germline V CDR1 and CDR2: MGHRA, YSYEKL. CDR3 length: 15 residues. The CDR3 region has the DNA TGCGCCAACAGCCAAGATCGGTCCGGGGGCTACGAGCAGTACCTC. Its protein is CANSQDRSGGYEQYL.

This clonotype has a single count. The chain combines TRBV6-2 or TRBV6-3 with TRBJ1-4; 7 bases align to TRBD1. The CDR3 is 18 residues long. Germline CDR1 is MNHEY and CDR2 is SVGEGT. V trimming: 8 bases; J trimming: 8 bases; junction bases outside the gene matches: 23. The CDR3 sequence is CASCYDTTGIEVMEKLFF. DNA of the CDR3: TGTGCCAGCTGCTACGATACGACAGGGATCGAGGTAATGGAAAAACTGTTTTTT.

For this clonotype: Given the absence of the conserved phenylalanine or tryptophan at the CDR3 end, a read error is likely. The CDR3 DNA follows: TGTGCCAGCAGCTTTACAGCGGGAGGAGACAATGCGCAGTTCTTG. It specifies CASSFTAGGDNAQFL. The V and J genes are TRBV11-2 and TRBJ2-1; 9 bases map to TRBD2. CDR1 is SGHAT, CDR2 FQNNGV, per germline. CDR3 length equals 15 residues.

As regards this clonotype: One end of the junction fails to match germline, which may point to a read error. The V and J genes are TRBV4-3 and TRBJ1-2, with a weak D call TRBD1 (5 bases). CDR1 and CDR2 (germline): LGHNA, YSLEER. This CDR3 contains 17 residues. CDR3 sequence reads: CASSQGAGTAANYGYTF. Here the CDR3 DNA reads TGCGCCAGCAGTCAAGGAGCCGGGACGGCGGCTAACTATGGCTACACCTTC.